This entry lists 10 T cell receptor beta chains sequenced from one sample in a study of T cells in Graves' hyperthyroidism and ophthalmopathy. TCR beta CDR3 sequences were amplified from RNA transcripts. The HTBI primer set drove a first-round RT-PCR of the TCR CDR3. Via MiXCR, TCRdb re-called the multiplex PCR reads, giving one row per CDR3 protein. Seen here are about 290,000 distinct CDR3 sequences, roughly 18% observed once, and the top ten hold 35% to 45%. Sequencing was carried out using blood. The receptors come from a man in his forties or fifties with Graves' ophthalmopathy.

This chain links TRBV20-1 with TRBJ2-7; the match to TRBD2 covers 9 bases. Germline CDR1 DFQATT, CDR2 SNEGSKA (reference sequence). V trimming: 5 bases; J trimming: 4 bases; junction bases outside the gene matches: 6. This CDR3 comprises 13 residues. CDR3 nucleotide sequence: TGCAGTGCTCGTAGCGGGAGTGGGTACGAGCAGTACTTC. It codes for CSARSGSGYEQYF.

As concerns this clonotype: A much larger clonotype is one base distant, so this may be a read error. The V call is TRBV2, the J call TRBJ1-1; 7 bases are shared with TRBD1. The germline V gene encodes CDR1 SNHLY and CDR2 FYNNEI. Unmatched junction bases numbered 8, after V lost 10 bases and J lost 0 bases. The CDR3 is 14 amino acids. The CDR3 reads CATTGISVNTEAFF. The CDR3 region has the DNA TGTGCCACGACAGGGATATCTGTGAACACTGAAGCTTTCTTT.

In its sample, this clonotype was seen a few times. The chain couples TRBV20-1 to TRBJ2-1; 7 bases fit TRBD2. V shed 6 bases and J 3 bases; nucleotides not matched to a gene: 11. This CDR3 contains 15 residues. CDR1 and CDR2 (germline): DFQATT, SNEGSKA (reference sequence). The DNA of the CDR3 is TGCAGTGCCCCGGGGTCGGCGGGAGTCTACAATGAGCAGTTCTTC. Translated: CSAPGSAGVYNEQFF.

The V gene is TRBV5-6, the J gene TRBJ1-4, with D possibly TRBD1 on 5 matching bases. Trimming pared 2 bases from V and 0 bases from J, leaving 11 bases between. Germline V lookup: CDR1 SGHDT, CDR2 YYEEEE. CDR3 size: 16 residues. CDR3 coding DNA: TGTGCCAGCAGCTTTTACGACAGTCCAACTAATGAAAAACTGTTTTTT. Translation gives CASSFYDSPTNEKLFF.

This clonotype came up many times. The chain links TRBV24-1 to TRBJ2-3; 11 positions match TRBD2. V was pared by 7 bases and J by 3 bases, with 2 bases of the junction left unmatched. Looked up from germline, CDR1 is KGHDR and CDR2 is SFDVKD. The CDR3 contains 14 residues. CDR3 coding DNA: TGTGCCACCAGCCTAGCGGGAGGAACAGATACGCAGTATTTT. It yields the protein CATSLAGGTDTQYF.

This clonotype was detected only a few times. V gene TRBV19 combines with J gene TRBJ2-1, with D unresolved. The CDR3 has 15 residues. Germline V gives CDR1 LNHDA, CDR2 SQIVND (reference sequence). V was shortened by 4 bases and J by 1 base, with 11 bases between the two germline ends. The CDR3, as DNA: TGTGCCAGTAGTAGAGAGGCTCTGTCCTACAATGAGCAGTTCTTC. Encoded protein: CASSREALSYNEQFF.

This clonotype was seen many times. The chain couples TRBV30 to TRBJ1-6; unclear D gene. The germline V gene encodes CDR1 GTSNPN and CDR2 SVGIG (reference sequence). The CDR3 is 13 amino acids. Trimming cost V 6 bases and J 1 base, with 7 bases left between them. CDR3 region: CACVGSYNSPLHF. CDR3 bases: TGTGCCTGCGTGGGGTCCTATAATTCACCCCTCCACTTT.

This clonotype was recorded many times. The V and J genes are TRBV28 and TRBJ2-7; D remains unclear. The CDR3 totals 12 residues. Germline CDR1 MDHEN, CDR2 SYDVKM. Trimming cost V 5 bases and J 5 bases, with 10 bases left between them. In DNA, the CDR3 is TGTGCCAGCAGTGCCACACTCCACGAGCAGTACTTC. As protein: CASSATLHEQYF.

This clonotype was seen repeatedly, ten times or more. This chain uses TRBV7-2 with TRBJ1-1, with no clear D. V lost 5 bases and J 1 base, leaving 11 bases between the germline ends. The V gene's germline CDR1 is SGHTA and CDR2 FQGNSA. The length of the CDR3 is 14 residues. The CDR3 here is CASSVGRTNTEAFF. As DNA, the CDR3 is TGTGCCAGCAGCGTCGGACGGACGAACACTGAAGCTTTCTTT.

This clonotype was found a few times. The chain uses TRBV10-2 and TRBJ1-1, with 8 bases that match TRBD1. Germline V gene data show CDR1 as WSHSY and CDR2 as SAAADI. The V gene end was trimmed by 5 bases and the J gene end by 1 base; junction bases not matched to a gene: 6. The CDR3 contains 15 residues. CDR3 amino acids: CASSSIGQGNTEAFF. The CDR3 nucleotides read TGCGCCAGCAGTTCGATTGGACAGGGGAACACTGAAGCTTTCTTT.